The entry that follows covers one T cell receptor (beta chain) sequence. This sample is part of a study of blood T cell repertoires in COVID-19. Whole-study context: COVID-19 samples, acute and convalescent, were from the United States, Italy and Spain. T cells, B-cell-depleted T cells, or PBMCs provided the cDNA or gDNA that served as material.

The repertoire was sequenced with immunoSEQ multiplex PCR; TCRdb's copy has only in-frame clones and lacks some. The sample has approximately 82,000 clones; roughly 80% are singletons. Germline V gene sequence: CDR1 SQVTM, CDR2 ANQGSEA. The ends were cut back, 6 bases at V and 2 bases at J, with 8 bases in the middle. This CDR3 is 12 amino acids long. This chain connects TRBV29-1 to TRBJ1-5; maybe TRBD1 (6 bases). The sequenced material came from peripheral blood. This TCR was sampled from a woman aged 70-85 years with acute or convalescent COVID-19. The CDR3 sequence is CSVRQGNQPQHF. CDR3 DNA: TGCAGCGTCCGACAGGGCAATCAGCCCCAGCATTTT.